A single sample is the source of the 15 T cell receptor beta chains below, sequenced in a study of tumor-infiltrating lymphocytes in primary liver carcinoma. The blood RNA (from unsorted whole blood) was obtained, and germline DNA was also extracted. A constant-region primer served to make TCR beta cDNA from roughly 460 ng total RNA. Three rounds of nested multiplex PCR with slightly modified ARM-PCR produced TCR beta libraries. TRBV1-TRBV30 forward and Cbeta reverse primers drove the first two approximately 10-cycle rounds. Each CDR3 protein gets one entry after TCRdb re-called the multiplex PCR reads with MiXCR. The table includes 300,000 to 400,000 distinct CDR3 sequences, roughly 60% detected once. The sample was peripheral blood. Receptor source: a middle-aged man with primary liver carcinoma and hepatitis B virus infection.

Remarks on this clonotype: A much bigger clone sits one base away, suggesting this may be a read error. The chain joins TRBV29-1 to TRBJ1-2, with no clear D. Trimming took off 4 bases at V and 3 bases at J, with 12 bases between the two ends. The germline V gene has CDR1 SQVTM and CDR2 ANQGSEA. This CDR3 comprises 13 residues. The DNA of the CDR3 is TGCAGCGTTGGCGGGATCCCGGACTATGGCTACACCTTC. Amino acid sequence: CSVGGIPDYGYTF. The entire variable domain, with the rest obtained from reference TRBV29-1 and TRBJ1-2, is as follows: SAVISQKPSRDICQRGTSLTIQCQVDSQVTMMFWYRQQPGQSLTLIATANQGSEATYESGFVIDKFPISRPNLTFSTLTVSNMSPEDSSIYLCSVGGIPDYGYTFGSGTRLTVV.

Regarding this clonotype: The conserved final phenylalanine or tryptophan is absent from the CDR3, which likely points to a read error. The chain employs TRBV4-1 and TRBJ2-1; D perhaps matches TRBD1 (5 bases). The CDR3 has 16 amino acids. Germline V gene sequence: CDR1 MGHRA, CDR2 YSYEKL. V gave up 0 bases and J gave up 7 bases, with 16 bases separating them. Here the CDR3 reads CASSQDPAGRWNEQFL. DNA for the CDR3: TGCGCCAGCAGCCAAGATCCCGCAGGGCGATGGAATGAGCAGTTCCTC.

The table lists this clonotype with a few counts. The chain uses TRBV7-9 and TRBJ2-1; D gene uncertain. V lost 4 bases to trimming and J lost 9 bases, with 10 bases between them. This CDR3 is built from 12 residues. CDR1 is SEHNR, CDR2 FQNEAQ, per germline (reference sequence). The CDR3 nucleotides read TGTGCCAGCAGCTCATCTATCGGTGAGCAGTTCTTC. Translation gives CASSSSIGEQFF.

The V call is TRBV6-2 or TRBV6-3, the J call TRBJ1-5; D might be TRBD1 (6 bases). Germline assignment: CDR1 MNHEY and CDR2 SVGEGT. The CDR3 sequence is 16 residues long. The ends were cut back, 5 bases at V and 5 bases at J, with 19 bases in the middle. Here the CDR3 reads CASSRDSRDMYQPQHF. The CDR3 DNA follows: TGTGCCAGCAGTCGGGATTCCCGGGACATGTATCAGCCCCAGCATTTT.

In regard to this clonotype: A junction boundary mismatches the germline segment, possibly from a read error. The CDR3 DNA is TGTGCCAGCAGCCTTCCTGGGACTAGCGGGACCAAAAACATTAAGTACTTC. Residues: CASSLPGTSGTKNIKYF. The gene calls are TRBV11-1 and TRBJ2-4; 13 bases match TRBD2. Germline assignment: CDR1 SGHAT and CDR2 FQDESV (reference sequence). CDR3 length equals 17 residues.

On this clonotype: A much larger clone is a single base away; this may be a read error. V gene TRBV29-1 combines with J gene TRBJ1-2; unclear D gene. The CDR3 length is 8 residues. Germline loops: CDR1 SQVTM, CDR2 ANQGSEA. With 5 bases removed from V and 10 bases from J, the gap between germline ends came to 5 bases. The DNA of the CDR3 is TGCAGCGTTCGTGACTACACCTTC. Translating gives CSVRDYTF.

The CDR3 DNA follows: TGTGCCACCAGTGATTGGAGTCCGGGTAATGAGCAGTTCTTC. It translates to CATSDWSPGNEQFF. The rearrangement joins TRBV24-1 to TRBJ2-1; D unresolved. In germline, CDR1 is KGHDR, CDR2 SFDVKD. This CDR3 has 14 residues. Trimming removed 2 bases from V and 7 bases from J, with 11 bases in between.

As for this clonotype: A read error may explain this, as a much larger clone is one base away. The chain combines TRBV6-6 with TRBJ1-3, with 8 bases aligning to TRBD1. The germline gives CDR1 MNHNY, CDR2 SVGAGI (reference sequence). The CDR3 is made up of 16 amino acids. CDR3 sequence (DNA): TGTGCCAGCAGTACTCGACAGGGGACCGCTGGAAACACCATATGTTTT. The encoded protein is CASSTRQGTAGNTICF.

The table lists this clonotype with many counts. This chain uses TRBV11-2 with TRBJ2-1; D possibly corresponds to TRBD2 (5 bases). The CDR3 extends over 15 amino acids. V was shortened by 6 bases and J by 4 bases, with 16 bases between the two germline ends. CDR1 and CDR2 from the germline V gene are SGHAT and FQNNGV. In DNA, the CDR3 is TGTGCCAGCAGTAGTGGACGGGGAAGATACAATGAGCAGTTCTTC. This translates into CASSSGRGRYNEQFF.

The sample holds many counts of this clonotype. This chain joins TRBV10-3 and TRBJ2-5, with no clear D. Trimming took 0 bases from V and 4 from J, leaving 0 bases between them. The CDR3 contains 11 residues. Germline V gene sequence: CDR1 ENHRY, CDR2 SYGVKD. CDR3 in amino acids: CAISESETQYF. As DNA, the CDR3 is TGTGCCATCAGTGAGTCAGAGACCCAGTACTTC.

Comments on this clonotype: Relative to the germline gene, one junction end is altered; a read error may explain this. The chain has TRBV10-3 and TRBJ2-1, with 8 bases identical to TRBD2. The CDR3 is made up of 15 amino acids. The germline CDR1 and CDR2 sequences are ENHRY and SYGVKD. As DNA, the CDR3 is TGTGCCATCACTGAGAGACTAGCGCGAGAAAATGAGCAGTTCTTC. Its translation: CAITERLARENEQFF.

The V gene is TRBV29-1, the J gene TRBJ2-5; no firm D call. Germline CDR1 reads SQVTM; CDR2 reads ANQGSEA. V was pared by 2 bases and J by 2 bases, with 9 bases between. The CDR3 contains 13 residues. Written as DNA, the CDR3 is TGCAGCGTTGAATATGGGTTACAAGAGACCCAGTACTTC. Translation gives CSVEYGLQETQYF.

The rearrangement joins TRBV5-4 to TRBJ2-5; unclear D gene. This CDR3 has 14 residues. CDR1 and CDR2 from the germline V gene are SGHNT and YYREEE (reference sequence). The germline V and J ends were trimmed by 7 bases and 4 bases, with 17 bases remaining between them. CDR3 residues: CASGTTSLGETQYF. CDR3 nucleotide sequence: TGTGCCAGCGGCACAACATCCCTGGGAGAGACCCAGTACTTC.

The rearrangement links TRBV6-5 to TRBJ1-1, with D possibly matching TRBD1 (5 bases). V was shortened by 0 bases and J by 8 bases, with 16 bases between the two germline ends. CDR1 and CDR2 (germline): MNHEY, SVGAGI. The CDR3 consists of 15 residues. CDR3 loop: CASSYSRRGYIEAFF. CDR3 DNA sequence: TGTGCCAGCAGTTACTCCCGACGGGGGTACATAGAAGCTTTCTTT.

This clonotype was seen only once. V and J are TRBV24-1 and TRBJ2-3, with a possible D match to TRBD2 (5 bases). The V gene lost 0 bases and the J gene lost 4 bases, with 10 bases spanning the gap. The CDR3 length is 15 residues. Per germline, CDR1 KGHDR and CDR2 SFDVKD. The CDR3 nucleotides read TGTGCCACCAGTGATTTGCGGGGTAGCGCAGATACGCAGTATTTT. It codes for CATSDLRGSADTQYF.